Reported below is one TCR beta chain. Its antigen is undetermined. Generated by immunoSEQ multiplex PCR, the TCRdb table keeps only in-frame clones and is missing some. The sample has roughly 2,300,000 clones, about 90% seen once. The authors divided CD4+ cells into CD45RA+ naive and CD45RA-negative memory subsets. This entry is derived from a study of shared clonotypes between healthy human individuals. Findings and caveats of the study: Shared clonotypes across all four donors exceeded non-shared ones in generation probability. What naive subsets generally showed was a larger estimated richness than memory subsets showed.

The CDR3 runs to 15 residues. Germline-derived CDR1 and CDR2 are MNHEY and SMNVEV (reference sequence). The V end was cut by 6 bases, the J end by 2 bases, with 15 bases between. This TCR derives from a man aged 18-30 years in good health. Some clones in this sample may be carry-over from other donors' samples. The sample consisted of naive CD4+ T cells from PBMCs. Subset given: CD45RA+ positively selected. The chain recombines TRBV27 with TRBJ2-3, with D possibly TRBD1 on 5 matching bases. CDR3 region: CASRPVGPNTDTQYF. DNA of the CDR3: TGTGCCAGCAGGCCTGTGGGGCCTAACACAGATACGCAGTATTTT.